This passage covers 7 T cell receptor beta chains from one sample sequenced in a study of shared clonotypes between healthy human individuals. Clones were sequenced by immunoSEQ multiplex PCR, and TCRdb holds only the in-frame ones, with some missing. The table shows 1,400,000 or so clones, with around 98.5% occurring only once. The sample comprised naive CD4+ T cells sorted from blood. Subset defined: CD45RA+ positively selected. The receptors shown here come from a man aged 30 to 45 in good health.

V gene TRBV10-3 combines with J gene TRBJ2-5, with TRBD2 as a possible D gene (5 bases). In germline, CDR1 is ENHRY, CDR2 SYGVKD. Trimming cost V 2 bases and J 0 bases, with 16 bases left between them. This CDR3 contains 17 residues. The CDR3 DNA reads TGTGCCATCAGTGAGGTGGGAGTACCAATGTACCAAGAGACCCAGTACTTC. It is translated as CAISEVGVPMYQETQYF.

In its sample, this clone was seen once. The rearrangement uses TRBV5-4 and TRBJ2-3, with 11 nucleotides matching TRBD2. V was pared by 4 bases and J by 3 bases, with 7 bases of the junction left unmatched. CDR1 is SGHNT, CDR2 YYREEE, per germline (reference sequence). The CDR3 is made up of 16 amino acids. The CDR3 DNA reads TGTGCCAGCAGCCGGGCGACTAGCGGGATTACAGATACGCAGTATTTT. Encoded protein: CASSRATSGITDTQYF.

The chain uses TRBV7-9 and TRBJ2-7; D may be TRBD1 (6 bases). V lost 4 bases, J lost 7 bases, and 11 bases lay in between. This CDR3 has 12 residues. Germline lookup yields CDR1 SEHNR and CDR2 FQNEAQ (reference sequence). The CDR3 protein is CASSYRVGEQYF. In DNA, the CDR3 is TGTGCCAGCAGCTACAGGGTTGGGGAGCAGTACTTC. The full variable domain, its missing parts supplied by reference TRBV7-9 and TRBJ2-7, is DTGVSQNPRHKITKRGQNVTFRCDPISEHNRLYWYRQTLGQGPEFLTYFQNEAQLEKSRLLSDRFSAERPKGSFSTLEIQRTEQGDSAMYLCASSYRVGEQYFGPGTRLTVT.

This clone has just one count. Other nucleotide sequences in the sample specify the same CDR3. The rearrangement joins TRBV28 to TRBJ2-3; maybe TRBD2 (6 bases). The CDR3 runs to 14 residues. V was clipped by 5 bases and J by 2 bases, with 11 bases between them. Germline CDR1 reads MDHEN; CDR2 reads SYDVKM. This CDR3 reads CASSLGLPTDTQYF. The DNA of the CDR3 is TGTGCCAGCAGTCTGGGACTTCCCACAGATACGCAGTATTTT. The whole variable domain, remainder taken from reference TRBV28 and TRBJ2-3, is DVKVTQSSRYLVKRTGEKVFLECVQDMDHENMFWYRQDPGLGLRLIYFSYDVKMKEKGDIPEGYSVSREKKERFSLILESASTNQTSMYLCASSLGLPTDTQYFGPGTRLTVL.

The genes are TRBV19 and TRBJ1-1, with D uncertain. The germline gives CDR1 LNHDA, CDR2 SQIVND (reference sequence). The V end was cut by 4 bases, the J end by 1 base, with 28 bases between. CDR3 length equals 20 residues. CDR3 sequence reads: CASSKSGLSQARSRNTEAFF. The CDR3 coding sequence is TGTGCCAGTAGTAAGTCCGGACTGTCGCAGGCCCGTTCTAGGAACACTGAAGCTTTCTTT.

The rearrangement uses TRBV6-5 and TRBJ1-2, with 11 bases lining up with TRBD1. The CDR3 length is 16 residues. Trimming cost V 4 bases and J 5 bases; bases outside gene matches: 9. Germline V gene sequence: CDR1 MNHEY, CDR2 SVGAGI. The CDR3 reads CASSSNGQGALYGYTF. CDR3 nucleotides: TGTGCCAGCAGTTCCAACGGACAGGGGGCGCTTTATGGCTACACCTTC.

The chain joins TRBV5-1 to TRBJ2-3; D gene uncertain. Germline CDR1 and CDR2: SGHRS and YFSETQ. This CDR3 comprises 14 residues. Trimming cost V 0 bases and J 0 bases, with 5 bases left between them. The CDR3: CASSLDYSTDTQYF. Here the CDR3 DNA reads TGCGCCAGCAGCTTGGATTATAGCACAGATACGCAGTATTTT.